This note documents a single T cell receptor (beta chain) sequence. The antigen remains undetermined. The data derive from a study of T cells in Graves' hyperthyroidism and ophthalmopathy. On the study more broadly: Upon initial diagnosis and before any treatment, peripheral blood was collected. Notes on the study in general: A model of 13 V-J pairs discriminated ophthalmopathy from stable hyperthyroidism.

The source material, RNA transcripts, was used to amplify TCR beta CDR3 regions. An initial round of RT-PCR targeting the TCR CDR3 relied on the HTBI primer set. TCRdb analysed the multiplex PCR reads with MiXCR anew, one entry per CDR3 protein. The table shows roughly 840,000 distinct CDR3 sequences, with around 39% occurring only once. It was considered stable Graves' hyperthyroidism when ophthalmopathy did not progress within 18 months. Patients aged 18 to 65 had newly diagnosed hyperthyroidism of under 2 months' duration. J was trimmed by 3 bases and V by 6 bases; bases with no gene match: 7. Germline-derived CDR1 and CDR2 are DFQATT and SNEGSKA (reference sequence). This CDR3 spans 15 amino acids.

The sample was blood. The rearrangement joins TRBV20-1 to TRBJ2-5; TRBD2 matches at 13 bases. This clonotype originated in a man between 18 and 29 years old with Graves' hyperthyroidism. CDR3 loop: CSARGGLAGKETQYF. DNA for the CDR3: TGCAGTGCCAGGGGGGGACTAGCGGGGAAAGAGACCCAGTACTTC.